This TCR beta chain emerged from a study of OX40 agonist ivuxolimab in advanced cancers. In the study overall: In this cohort, patients received ivuxolimab, an agonistic anti-OX40 (CD134) antibody. General study results and limits: Among the lowest peripheral clonal expansion occurred in 0.1-3.0 mg/kg partial responders.

Blood sampling took place at baseline, cycle 4 day 1, and cycle 7 day 1. The CDR3 length is 15 residues. CDR1 MDHEN and CDR2 SYDVKM come from the germline V gene. V dropped 5 bases and J dropped 3 bases, with 16 bases sitting between them. Some clones are missing from TCRdb's copy, which holds only in-frame ones; the method was immunoSEQ multiplex PCR. The sample has approximately 58,000 clones, about 86% seen once. Remarks on this clone: The antigen remains undetermined.

This TCR derives from an adult with an advanced solid tumor such as melanoma, head and neck, liver or kidney cancer. Sequencing used CD4+ or CD8+ T cells sorted from blood, obtained in a trial of the OX40 agonist ivuxolimab. This sequence joins TRBV28 and TRBJ1-2; D perhaps matches TRBD1 (5 bases). The CDR3 DNA is TGTGCCAGCAGTAATCAAGACAGATCCCACTATGGCTACACCTTC. Protein product: CASSNQDRSHYGYTF.